These 2 T cell receptor beta chains were all obtained from the same sample, sequenced in a study of cytomegalovirus exposure and HLA in healthy donors. The PCR contained 60 Vbeta and 13 Jbeta primers. Clones were sequenced by immunoSEQ multiplex PCR, and TCRdb holds only the in-frame ones, with some missing. The profile shows around 190,000 clones, less than 80% of them singletons. The sample consisted of PBMCs. These receptors were collected from a woman aged 30 to 39 in good health and CMV-seropositive.

The rearrangement joins TRBV6-5 to TRBJ2-7, with 8 bases identical to TRBD1. Trimming cost V 5 bases and J 6 bases; bases outside gene matches: 12. The CDR3 spans 15 residues. Germline lookup yields CDR1 MNHEY and CDR2 SVGAGI. The CDR3 sequence is CASSHQRQGAGEQYF. CDR3 DNA sequence: TGTGCCAGCAGTCATCAGCGTCAGGGGGCGGGCGAGCAGTACTTC.

The chain carries TRBV2 and TRBJ1-5, with TRBD1 identical over 9 bases. The length of the CDR3 is 17 residues. The germline V gene encodes CDR1 SNHLY and CDR2 FYNNEI. The junction had 7 bases not matched to a gene; V was cut back by 0 bases and J by 4 bases. CDR3 sequence: CASSEAYGQGTNQPQHF. CDR3 DNA sequence: TGTGCCAGCAGTGAAGCGTACGGACAGGGGACGAATCAGCCCCAGCATTTT.